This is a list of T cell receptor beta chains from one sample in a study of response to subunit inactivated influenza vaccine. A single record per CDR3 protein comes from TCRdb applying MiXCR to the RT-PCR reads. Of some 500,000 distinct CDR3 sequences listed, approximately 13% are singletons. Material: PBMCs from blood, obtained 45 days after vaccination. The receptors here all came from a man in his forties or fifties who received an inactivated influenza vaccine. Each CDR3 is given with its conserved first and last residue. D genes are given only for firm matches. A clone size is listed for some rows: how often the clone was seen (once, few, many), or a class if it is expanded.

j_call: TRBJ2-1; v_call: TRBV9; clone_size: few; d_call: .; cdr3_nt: TGTGCCAGCAGCGGGGACGTAAACAATGAGCAGTTCTTC; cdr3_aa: CASSGDVNNEQFF
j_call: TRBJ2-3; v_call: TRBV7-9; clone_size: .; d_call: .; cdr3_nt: TGTGCCAGCAGCTTGACTCGATATAGTGCAGATACGCAGTATTTT; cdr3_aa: CASSLTRYSADTQYF
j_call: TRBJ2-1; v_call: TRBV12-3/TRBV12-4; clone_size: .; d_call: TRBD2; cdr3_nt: TGTGCCAGCAGGGGACTAGCGGGGGGTGAGCAGTTCTTC; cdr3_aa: CASRGLAGGEQFF
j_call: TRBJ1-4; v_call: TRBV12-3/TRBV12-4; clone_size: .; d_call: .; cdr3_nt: TGTGCCAGCAGTAATTACAGGGAGAATGAAAAACTGTTTTTT; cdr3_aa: CASSNYRENEKLFF
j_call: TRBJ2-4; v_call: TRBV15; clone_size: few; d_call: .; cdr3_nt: TGTGCCACCAGCAGAGATCGGTTGCAGCGGGCGGATCAAAACATTCAGTACTTC; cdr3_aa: CATSRDRLQRADQNIQYF
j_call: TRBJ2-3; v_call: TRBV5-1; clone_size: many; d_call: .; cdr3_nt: TGCGCCAGCAGCTTGGAAGGCAGGACTGATACGCAGTATTTT; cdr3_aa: CASSLEGRTDTQYF
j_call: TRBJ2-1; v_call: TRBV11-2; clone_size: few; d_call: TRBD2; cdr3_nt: TGTGCCAGCAGGGGGGTGACTAGCGGATACAATGAGCAGTTCTTC; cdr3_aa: CASRGVTSGYNEQFF
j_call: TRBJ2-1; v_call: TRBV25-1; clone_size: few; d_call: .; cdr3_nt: TGTGCCAGCAGTAAGATCTATGAGCAGTTCTTC; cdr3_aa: CASSKIYEQFF
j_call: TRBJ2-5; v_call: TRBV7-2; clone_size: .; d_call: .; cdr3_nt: TGTGCCAGCAGCTTACATACTAGCAGGGAGACCCAGTACTTC; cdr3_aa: CASSLHTSRETQYF
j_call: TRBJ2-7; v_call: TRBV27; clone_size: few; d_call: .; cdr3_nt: TGTGCCAGCAGTTTATATCTGGGATCCTACGAGCAGTACTTC; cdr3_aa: CASSLYLGSYEQYF
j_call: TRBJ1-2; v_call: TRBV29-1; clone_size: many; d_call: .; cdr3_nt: TGCAGCGTTAACAGGGCCAACTATGGCTACACCTTC; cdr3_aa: CSVNRANYGYTF
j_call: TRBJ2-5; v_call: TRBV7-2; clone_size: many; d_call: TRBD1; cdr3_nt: TGTGCCAGCAGCTTAGCCAGGGGGCAGGGAGAGACCCAGTACTTC; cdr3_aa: CASSLARGQGETQYF
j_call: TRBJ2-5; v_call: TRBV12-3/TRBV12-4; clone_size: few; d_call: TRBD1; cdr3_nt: TGTGCCAGCAGTTCTACAGGACAGGGTTCGATGAGGACCCAGTACTTC; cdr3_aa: CASSSTGQGSMRTQYF
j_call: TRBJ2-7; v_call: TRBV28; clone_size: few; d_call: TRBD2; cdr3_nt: TGTGCCAGCAGTTTAATACCGGGAGGATCCTACGAGCAGTACTTC; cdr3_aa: CASSLIPGGSYEQYF
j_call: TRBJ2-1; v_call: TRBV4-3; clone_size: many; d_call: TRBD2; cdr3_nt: TGCGCCAGCAGCCACTCGCTAGCGGGAGGGCCCTCGCCTGAGCAGTTCTTC; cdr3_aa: CASSHSLAGGPSPEQFF
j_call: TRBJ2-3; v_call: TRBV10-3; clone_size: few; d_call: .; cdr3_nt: TGTGCCATCAGTGGTAGGCAGGGCACAGATACGCAGTATTTT; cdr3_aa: CAISGRQGTDTQYF
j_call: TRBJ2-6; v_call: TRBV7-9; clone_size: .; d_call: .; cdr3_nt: TGTGCCAGCAGCTTAGTCTTAGAATCTGGGGCCAACGTCCTGACTTTC; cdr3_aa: CASSLVLESGANVLTF
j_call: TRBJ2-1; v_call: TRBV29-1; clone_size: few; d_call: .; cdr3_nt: TGCAGCGCCGCATATCTAGCGCCCAATGAGCAGTTCTTC; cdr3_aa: CSAAYLAPNEQFF
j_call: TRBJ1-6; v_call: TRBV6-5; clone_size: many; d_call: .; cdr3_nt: TGTGCCAGCAGTTACGGGCAGGGGTATTCACCCCTCCACTTT; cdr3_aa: CASSYGQGYSPLHF
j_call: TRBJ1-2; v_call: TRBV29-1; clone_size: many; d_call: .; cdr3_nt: TGCAGCGCTGTGAGTGCTCAAGAATACTATGGCTACACCTTC; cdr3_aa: CSAVSAQEYYGYTF
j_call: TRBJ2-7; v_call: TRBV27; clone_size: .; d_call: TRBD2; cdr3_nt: TGTGCCAGCAGTTTCTTTGCGGGAGGCTACGAGCAGTACTTC; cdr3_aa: CASSFFAGGYEQYF
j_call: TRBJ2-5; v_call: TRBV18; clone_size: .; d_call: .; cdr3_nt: TGTGCCAGCTCACCACGGACAGAGAGGGAGACCCAGTACTTC; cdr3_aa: CASSPRTERETQYF
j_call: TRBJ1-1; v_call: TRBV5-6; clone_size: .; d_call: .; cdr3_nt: TGTGCCAGCAGCGAGACCCCAGGACGACCTGAAGCTTTCTTT; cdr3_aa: CASSETPGRPEAFF
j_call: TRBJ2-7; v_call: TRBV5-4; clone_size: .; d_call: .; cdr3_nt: TGTGCCAGCAGCACCGACAGTCTCTCAGTGCAGTACTTC; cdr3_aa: CASSTDSLSVQYF
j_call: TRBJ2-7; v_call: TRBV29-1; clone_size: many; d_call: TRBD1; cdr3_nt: TGCAGCGTTGAGTTGGACAGGTCCTACGAGCAGTACTTC; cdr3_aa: CSVELDRSYEQYF
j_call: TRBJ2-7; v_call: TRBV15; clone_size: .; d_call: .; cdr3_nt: TGTGCCACCAGCCCTTTGAAGGGGTTCGTCTCCTACGAGCAGTACTTC; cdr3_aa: CATSPLKGFVSYEQYF
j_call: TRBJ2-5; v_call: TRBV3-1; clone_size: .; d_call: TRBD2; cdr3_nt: TGTGCCAGCAGCCAGGCTAGCGGGGGGCTCAGGACCCAGTACTTC; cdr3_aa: CASSQASGGLRTQYF
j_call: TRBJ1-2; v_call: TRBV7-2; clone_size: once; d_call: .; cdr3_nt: TGTGCCAGCAGCGGTCGCCAGGCCCAGGGCGGCTACACCTTC; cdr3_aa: CASSGRQAQGGYTF
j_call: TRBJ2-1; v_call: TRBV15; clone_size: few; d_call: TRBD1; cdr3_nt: TGTGCCACCTCACAGGGGGTTTACAATGAGCAGTTCTTC; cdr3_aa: CATSQGVYNEQFF
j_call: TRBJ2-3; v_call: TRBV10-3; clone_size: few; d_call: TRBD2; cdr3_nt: TGTGCCATCAGTGAGTCAAAGAGAGCGGGAGGAAGCACAGATACGCAGTATTTT; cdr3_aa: CAISESKRAGGSTDTQYF
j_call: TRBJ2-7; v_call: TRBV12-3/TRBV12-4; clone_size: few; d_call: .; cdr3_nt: TGTGCCAGCAGCCCCGCGCACTATCCCCCCCCCAAGCAGTACTTC; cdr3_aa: CASSPAHYPPPKQYF
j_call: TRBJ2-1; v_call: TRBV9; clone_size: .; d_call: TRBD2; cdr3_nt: TGTGCCAGCAGCCCCCACGATAGCGGGGTAGTTGAGCAGTTCTTC; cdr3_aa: CASSPHDSGVVEQFF
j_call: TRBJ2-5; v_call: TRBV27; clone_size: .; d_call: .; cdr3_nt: TGTGCCAGCAGTTTATCGTGGGAGTGGGGGACCCAGTACTTC; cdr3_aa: CASSLSWEWGTQYF
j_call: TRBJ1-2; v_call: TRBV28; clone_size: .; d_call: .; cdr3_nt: TGTGCCAGCAGTTCCTCAGATATGGGGGAGTGGATCTATGGCTACACCTTC; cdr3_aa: CASSSSDMGEWIYGYTF
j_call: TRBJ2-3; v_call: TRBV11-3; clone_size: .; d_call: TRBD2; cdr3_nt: TGTGCCAGCAGCTTATTGGGACTAACCTCTACGCAGTATTTT; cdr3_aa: CASSLLGLTSTQYF
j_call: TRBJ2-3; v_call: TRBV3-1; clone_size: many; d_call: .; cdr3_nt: TGTGCCAGCAGCACCACTAGCACAGATACGCAGTATTTT; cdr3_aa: CASSTTSTDTQYF
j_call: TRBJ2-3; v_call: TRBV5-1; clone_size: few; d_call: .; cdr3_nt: TGCGCCAGCAGCCACAGGGACAGCACAGATACGCAGTATTTT; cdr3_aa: CASSHRDSTDTQYF
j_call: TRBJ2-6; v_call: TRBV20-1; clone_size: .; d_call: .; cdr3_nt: TGCAGTGCTAGAGATCACGGGAACTCTGGGGCCAACGTCCTGACTTTC; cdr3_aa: CSARDHGNSGANVLTF
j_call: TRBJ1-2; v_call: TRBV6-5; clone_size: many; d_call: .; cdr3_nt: TGTGCCAGCAGTTCACAGGGTACAATCTATGGCTACACCTTC; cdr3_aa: CASSSQGTIYGYTF